This T cell receptor beta chain was captured by sequencing in a study of cytotoxic CD8 clonotypes in ibrutinib-treated CLL. The wider study: The taking of response samples occurred after a median 12 months of treatment, with a range of 6 to 36.

Germline values: CDR1 LNHNV, CDR2 YYDKDF (reference sequence). V lost 5 bases and J lost 1, with 11 bases in between. The CDR3 is 14 amino acids. T cells were sequenced at a targeted depth of 1 in 200,000 to 1 in 1 million. The data were produced by immunoSEQ multiplex PCR, yet TCRdb's version contains in-frame clones alone and is incomplete. The sample comprises about 130,000 clones, around three quarters of which are singletons, and 9.5% to 15% rests with the top ten. This sequence originates from a human donor with chronic lymphocytic leukemia. The source material was PBMCs, sampled after 12 months of ibrutinib treatment. The genes are TRBV15 and TRBJ1-1; the D gene is possibly TRBD1 (5 bases). The chain's CDR3 is CATSGAGGNTEAFF. CDR3 sequence (DNA): TGTGCCACCAGCGGCGCCGGGGGGAACACTGAAGCTTTCTTT.